What follows are 29 T cell receptor beta chains derived from one specimen sequenced in a study of regulatory T cells in long-lasting Graves disease. CDR3-region Arm-PCR and iRepertoire HTBI primers produced the TCR beta libraries. MiXCR, applied by TCRdb to the multiplex PCR reads, yields one record per CDR3 protein. The data hold roughly 500,000 distinct CDR3 sequences, with approximately 12% observed a single time. Documented time point: newly diagnosed GD, antithyroid drugs for less than 3 months. From PBMCs, RNA was extracted and then used to make the TCR library. These data were likewise used in another study, on T cells in Graves' hyperthyroidism and ophthalmopathy.

Sequenced here: peripheral blood mononuclear cells (PBMCs), sampled at new diagnosis, from a patient treated with antithyroid drugs. These receptors were collected from a woman in her 30s with Graves disease.

The rearrangement uses TRBV20-1 and TRBJ2-7; D perhaps matches TRBD2 (6 bases). The CDR3 is 16 amino acids. CDR1 and CDR2 from the germline V gene are DFQATT and SNEGSKA (reference sequence). Trimming removed 1 base from V and 2 bases from J, with 18 bases in between. CDR3 nucleotide sequence: TGCAGTGCTAGAGTTGGTAGGGGCGGGATCGCCTACGAGCAGTACTTC. This translates into CSARVGRGGIAYEQYF.

This clonotype was observed a few times. Without the conserved terminal phenylalanine or tryptophan, this CDR3 likely stems from a read error. The DNA is left out, because the CDR3 cannot be placed on it with certainty; the CDR3 is given as TCRdb lists it. The rearrangement uses TRBV10-3 and TRBJ2-4; the table's D call, TRBD2, was not checked against the DNA. The germline gives CDR1 ENHRY, CDR2 SYGVKD. The CDR3 is 17 amino acids long, termini counted. CDR3 sequence: CAISERLAGVVRKYFGP.

This clonotype was seen many times. The chain joins TRBV2 to TRBJ2-3; TRBD2 agrees at 9 bases. The V segment lost 3 bases and the J segment 0 bases; nucleotides outside the gene matches: 4. This CDR3 is built from 16 residues. Germline V gene data show CDR1 as SNHLY and CDR2 as FYNNEI. The CDR3 reads CASSDDLAGSTDTQYF. The CDR3 DNA sequence: TGTGCCAGCAGTGATGATCTAGCGGGAAGCACAGATACGCAGTATTTT.

For this clonotype: Since a far larger clone is one base different, this is likely a read error. The J gene is TRBJ2-1, the V gene TRBV2, with TRBD2 matching 9 bases. CDR1 and CDR2 (germline): SNHLY, FYNNEI. CDR3 size: 16 residues. V lost 4 bases, J lost 13 bases, and 17 bases stayed unmatched. CDR3 sequence: CASSGSSGRVRETQFF. The CDR3 DNA follows: TGTGCCAGCAGTGGTAGTAGCGGGAGAGTTCGGGAGACCCAGTTCTTC.

A remark on this clonotype: The junction departs from the called germline gene at one end, perhaps through a read error. This rearrangement joins TRBV19 to TRBJ1-2; D unresolved. Germline CDR1 is LNHDA and CDR2 is SQIVND (reference sequence). CDR3 size: 15 residues. In DNA form, the CDR3 reads TGTGCCAGTACCTCGGGCGGTTACTATAACTATGGCTACAACTTC. Protein: CASTSGGYYNYGYNF. Using reference TRBV19 and TRBJ1-2 for the parts outside the CDR3, the full variable domain is DGGITQSPKYLFRKEGQNVTLSCEQNLNHDAMYWYRQDPGQGLRLIYYSQIVNDFQKGDIAEGYSVSREKKESFPLTVTSAQKNPTAFYLCASTSGGYYNYGYNFGSGTRLTVV.

This clonotype was found many times. This chain connects TRBV7-8 to TRBJ2-3; D perhaps matches TRBD2 (5 bases). V was clipped by 3 bases and J by 0 bases, with 13 bases between them. The CDR3 totals 16 residues. Germline CDR1 and CDR2: SGHVS and FQNEAQ. CDR3 DNA: TGTGCCAGCAGCTTGAATTTGCGGGTCAGCACAGATACGCAGTATTTT. This translates into CASSLNLRVSTDTQYF.

As to this clonotype: A much larger clone lies a single base off, so this may be a read error. V gene TRBV5-1 combines with J gene TRBJ2-7; 9 bases agree with TRBD1. The CDR3 extends over 16 amino acids. Germline V gene lookup returns CDR1 SGHRS and CDR2 YFSETQ. V lost 4 bases and J lost 2; bases outside the gene matches: 10. The CDR3 DNA sequence: TGCGCCAGCAGCGTGGGCGCCGGGACAGGGACCTACGAGCAGTACTTC. It encodes CASSVGAGTGTYEQYF.

The rearrangement joins TRBV4-2 to TRBJ2-1, with D possibly TRBD2 on 5 matching bases. Per the germline V gene, CDR1 is LGHNA and CDR2 is YNFKEQ. The CDR3 runs 16 residues. V lost 1 base, J lost 0 bases, and 10 bases lay in between. The CDR3 nucleotides are TGTGCCAGCAGCCAAGGTGGGAGCAGCTCCTACAATGAGCAGTTCTTC. This encodes CASSQGGSSSYNEQFF.

This clonotype was found many times. The chain uses TRBV3-1 and TRBJ2-5; 11 nucleotides agree with TRBD2. Germline CDR1 LGHDT, CDR2 YNNKEL (reference sequence). This CDR3 comprises 15 residues. The junction had 6 bases not matched to a gene; V was cut back by 4 bases and J by 5 bases. The CDR3 DNA follows: TGTGCCAGCAGCCGCGGGACTAGCGGTGCGGAGACCCAGTACTTC. Protein product: CASSRGTSGAETQYF.

This clonotype occurred once. The chain recombines TRBV20-1 with TRBJ2-1; the match to TRBD2 covers 8 bases. Trimming cost V 3 bases and J 2 bases; bases outside gene matches: 6. The CDR3 sequence is 15 residues long. The germline V gene has CDR1 DFQATT and CDR2 SNEGSKA (reference sequence). CDR3 residues: CSASVAGRAYNEQFF. CDR3 bases: TGCAGTGCTAGTGTAGCGGGAAGGGCCTACAATGAGCAGTTCTTC.

Many counts were recorded for this clonotype. The V call is TRBV2, the J call TRBJ1-5; 7 nucleotides match TRBD1. The CDR3 length is 15 residues. The junction had 8 bases not matched to a gene; V was cut back by 7 bases and J by 2 bases. Germline V gives CDR1 SNHLY, CDR2 FYNNEI. The CDR3 DNA is TGTGCCAGCACCGACGGGACAGCGGGCAATCAGCCCCAGCATTTT. This sequence encodes CASTDGTAGNQPQHF.

J is TRBJ1-1 and V is TRBV2; D is ambiguous. Trimming took off 2 bases at V and 5 bases at J, with 9 bases between the two ends. Germline V gene sequence: CDR1 SNHLY, CDR2 FYNNEI. The CDR3 spans 13 residues. In DNA form, the CDR3 reads TGTGCCAGCAGTGAACAGCCCGTGACTGAAGCTTTCTTT. Residues: CASSEQPVTEAFF.

This clonotype was recorded a few times. This chain joins TRBV4-2 and TRBJ2-1; TRBD2 matches at 7 bases. Unmatched junction bases numbered 8, after V lost 0 bases and J lost 3 bases. Per the germline V gene, CDR1 is LGHNA and CDR2 is YNFKEQ. This CDR3 has 17 amino acids. The CDR3 nucleotides read TGTGCCAGCAGCCAAGATCTTCGGCGGGAGATCTACAATGAGCAGTTCTTC. This translates into CASSQDLRREIYNEQFF.

The V call is TRBV7-2, the J call TRBJ2-7; 7 bases fit TRBD1. V lost 0 bases to trimming and J lost 2 bases; unmatched junction nucleotides: 7. This CDR3 spans 16 amino acids. Germline CDR1 and CDR2: SGHTA and FQGNSA. The CDR3 region is CASSLAGTAIAYEQYF. The CDR3 nucleotides read TGTGCCAGCAGCTTAGCAGGGACAGCAATCGCCTACGAGCAGTACTTC. Combining the CDR3 with reference TRBV7-2 and TRBJ2-7 gives the whole variable domain GAGVSQSPSNKVTEKGKDVELRCDPISGHTALYWYRQSLGQGLEFLIYFQGNSAPDKSGLPSDRFSAERTGGSVSTLTIQRTQQEDSAVYLCASSLAGTAIAYEQYFGPGTRLTVT.

This clonotype has only a few counts. One junction end disagrees with the germline gene, perhaps due to a read error. The chain couples TRBV2 to TRBJ1-2; D gene unclear. Germline assignment: CDR1 SNHLY and CDR2 FYNNEI. The CDR3 consists of 12 residues. Here the CDR3 reads CASSEGEQPLHF. The CDR3 DNA reads TGTGCCAGCAGTGAAGGGGAGCAGCCGCTACACTTC.

V and J are TRBV14 and TRBJ1-5; 8 nucleotides line up with TRBD1. The CDR3 spans 15 residues. Germline V gene sequence: CDR1 SGHDN, CDR2 FVKESK. The trim removed 8 bases at V and 7 bases at J, leaving 13 bases unmatched. For the CDR3, the DNA is TGTGCCAGCCCAGGGGGCTCCAGTTCCTCGCAGCCCCAGCATTTT. Residues: CASPGGSSSSQPQHF.

Points on this clonotype: An end of the junction does not agree with germline; a read error may underlie this. This chain joins TRBV2 and TRBJ1-4; D gene ambiguous. The CDR3 consists of 14 residues. The germline gives CDR1 SNHLY, CDR2 FYNNEI. The DNA for the CDR3 is TGTGCCAGTCGGGCAGAGGGCAATAATGAAAAACTGCTTTTT. Translating it yields CASRAEGNNEKLLF.

This chain joins TRBV20-1 and TRBJ1-4, with a weak D call TRBD1 (5 bases). V was cut by 6 bases and J by 7 bases, with 33 bases left in between. CDR1 DFQATT and CDR2 SNEGSKA come from the germline V gene (reference sequence). The CDR3 has 19 amino acids. CDR3: CSAQRDGSGMVGGSEKLFF. The DNA for the CDR3 is TGCAGTGCCCAACGGGACGGGTCGGGCATGGTTGGGGGGTCTGAAAAACTGTTTTTT.

The chain employs TRBV28 and TRBJ2-4, with 8 bases fitting TRBD2. This CDR3 comprises 16 residues. The V gene's germline CDR1 is MDHEN and CDR2 SYDVKM. J was trimmed by 0 bases and V by 4 bases; bases with no gene match: 5. The CDR3 sequence is CASSSKRGLAKNIQYF. The CDR3 nucleotides are TGTGCCAGCAGTTCCAAGCGGGGGCTAGCCAAAAACATTCAGTACTTC.

This clonotype was seen a few times. The rearrangement joins TRBV30 to TRBJ1-5, with 7 bases identical to TRBD1. V lost 3 bases to trimming and J lost 5 bases; unmatched junction nucleotides: 4. The CDR3 sequence is 13 residues long. The germline V gene has CDR1 GTSNPN and CDR2 SVGIG (reference sequence). CDR3 sequence: CAWRQGLDQPQHF. The CDR3 DNA is TGTGCCTGGAGACAGGGGTTGGATCAGCCCCAGCATTTT.

This clonotype has a handful of counts. This rearrangement joins TRBV18 to TRBJ1-1, with 12 bases identical to TRBD1. The CDR3 loop spans 18 amino acids. The V segment lost 3 bases and the J segment 0 bases; nucleotides outside the gene matches: 8. Germline values: CDR1 KGHSH, CDR2 LQKENI. In nucleotides, the CDR3 is TGTGCCAGCTCACCCTCGACCGGGACAGGGGGCTTGAACACTGAAGCTTTCTTT. Translation gives CASSPSTGTGGLNTEAFF.

Many counts were recorded for this clonotype. The chain is built from TRBV6-2 or TRBV6-3 and TRBJ2-7, with D tentatively TRBD2 (5 bases). Trimming shortened V by 0 bases and J by 6 bases, and 9 bases separated the two germline ends. Germline-derived CDR1 and CDR2 are MNHEY and SVGEGT. CDR3 size: 13 residues. Written as DNA, the CDR3 is TGTGCCAGCAGTTACTCTGAGAGGGCCGAGCAGTACTTC. Its translation: CASSYSERAEQYF.

The chain carries TRBV5-1 and TRBJ1-1; tentative D call: TRBD1 (5 bases). CDR3 length: 13 residues. Germline V lookup: CDR1 SGHRS, CDR2 YFSETQ. V was clipped by 2 bases and J by 7 bases, with 12 bases between them. The CDR3 region is CASSFRQGGEAFF. The CDR3 nucleotides are TGCGCCAGCAGCTTCCGGCAGGGCGGTGAAGCTTTCTTT.

This clonotype has a count of ten or more. The V and J genes are TRBV7-2 and TRBJ2-7, with TRBD2 matching over 7 bases. The CDR3 is 15 residues long. Trimming cost V 1 base and J 2 bases; bases outside gene matches: 5. CDR1 is SGHTA, CDR2 FQGNSA, per germline. Here the CDR3 DNA reads TGTGCCAGCAGCTTAGGGCTAGCGGAGACCTACGAGCAGTACTTC. Its translation: CASSLGLAETYEQYF.

This chain's CDR3 is CASSQPGQGMPEAFF. The CDR3 DNA reads TGTGCCAGCAGCCAGCCGGGACAGGGGATGCCTGAAGCTTTCTTT. The V and J genes are TRBV6-1 and TRBJ1-1, with 10 bases fitting TRBD1. This CDR3 is 15 amino acids long. V lost 6 bases to trimming and J lost 6 bases; unmatched junction nucleotides: 10. CDR1 and CDR2 from the germline V gene are MNHNS and SASEGT.

Remarks on this clonotype: One end of the junction fails to match germline, which may point to a read error. The chain uses TRBV12-3 or TRBV12-4 and TRBJ2-1; D may be TRBD1 or TRBD2 (5 bases each). The CDR3 extends over 19 amino acids. CDR3 bases: TGTGCCACCAGTGACCAGAAGAAGATAGGGGCTAGCAAACGCAATGAGCAGTTCTTC. Amino acids: CATSDQKKIGASKRNEQFF.

This chain links TRBV5-1 with TRBJ2-1; D uncertain. Germline V lookup: CDR1 SGHRS, CDR2 YFSETQ. The V end lost 0 bases, the J end lost 4 bases, and 11 bases lay between the germline ends. The CDR3 sequence is 15 residues long. CDR3 sequence: CASSLAEAGYNEQFF. The CDR3, as DNA: TGCGCCAGCAGCTTGGCTGAGGCCGGATACAATGAGCAGTTCTTC.

This clonotype was counted only a few times. This sequence joins TRBV20-1 and TRBJ1-6, with D unresolved. Germline V gene data show CDR1 as DFQATT and CDR2 as SNEGSKA (reference sequence). The length of the CDR3 is 14 residues. V was cut by 0 bases and J by 4 bases, with 7 bases left in between. CDR3 protein: CSARDLRYNSPLHF. For the CDR3, the DNA is TGCAGTGCTAGAGATCTACGGTATAATTCACCCCTCCACTTT.

This clonotype was detected ten times or more. The chain has TRBV6-1 and TRBJ1-1, with D perhaps TRBD1 (5 bases). The germline V and J ends were trimmed by 4 bases and 1 base, with 10 bases remaining between them. From germline, CDR1 is MNHNS and CDR2 SASEGT. The CDR3 has 14 residues. CDR3 amino acids: CASSGQTANTEAFF. The CDR3 coding sequence is TGTGCCAGCAGTGGACAGACAGCGAACACTGAAGCTTTCTTT.